The 18 T cell receptor beta chains below were found in one sample sequenced in a study of cytomegalovirus exposure and HLA in healthy donors. The PCR contained 60 Vbeta and 13 Jbeta primers. Libraries were prepared by immunoSEQ multiplex PCR; TCRdb keeps only in-frame clonotypes and omits some of them. The sample table includes about 130,000 clones. Sequencing was performed on PBMCs. These receptors were obtained from a man aged 18 to 29 in good health and CMV-seronegative.

The CDR3 nucleotides read TGTGCCAGCAGCTTAGTGAGGGGGGGCACCGGGGAGCTGTTTTTT. It yields the protein CASSLVRGGTGELFF. The V call is TRBV11-2, the J call TRBJ2-2, with a tentative D call TRBD2 (7 bases). Between the trimmed V and J ends, which lost 1 base and 4 bases, there was a span of 10 bases. The CDR3 contains 15 residues. CDR1 and CDR2 (germline): SGHAT, FQNNGV.

J is TRBJ2-2 and V is TRBV25-1; D unresolved. CDR3 length equals 13 residues. Per the germline V gene, CDR1 is MGHDK and CDR2 is SYGVNS. Trimming pared 8 bases from V and 4 bases from J, leaving 11 bases between. The CDR3 loop is CASLEFSTGELFF. The CDR3 DNA is TGTGCCAGCCTAGAGTTTAGCACCGGGGAGCTGTTTTTT.

The chain links TRBV28 to TRBJ2-2; maybe TRBD1 (6 bases). Germline V lookup: CDR1 MDHEN, CDR2 SYDVKM. V was pared by 3 bases and J by 3 bases, with 11 bases between. The CDR3 extends over 15 amino acids. The CDR3 DNA sequence: TGTGCCAGCAGTTTTCAGGGGCAGTACACCGGGGAGCTGTTTTTT. As protein: CASSFQGQYTGELFF.

The J gene is TRBJ1-6, the V gene TRBV5-1, with D possibly TRBD1 on 6 matching bases. V lost 3 bases to trimming and J lost 9 bases, with 13 bases between them. Germline V gives CDR1 SGHRS, CDR2 YFSETQ. The CDR3 spans 14 residues. The DNA of the CDR3 is TGCGCCAGCAGCTCGGACAGCCGTAGTTCACCCCTCCACTTT. Protein sequence: CASSSDSRSSPLHF. The full variable domain, with the rest looked up from reference TRBV5-1 and TRBJ1-6, is KAGVTQTPRYLIKTRGQQVTLSCSPISGHRSVSWYQQTPGQGLQFLFEYFSETQRNKGNFPGRFSGRQFSNSRSEMNVSTLELGDSALYLCASSSDSRSSPLHFGNGTRLTVT.

V usage is TRBV28 and J usage is TRBJ2-5, with D possibly matching TRBD1 (6 bases). Germline loops: CDR1 MDHEN, CDR2 SYDVKM. V lost 4 bases, J lost 4 bases, and 16 bases lay in between. CDR3 length equals 15 residues. CDR3 amino acids: CASSSSGASGETQYF. The CDR3 DNA sequence: TGTGCCAGCAGTTCCTCAGGGGCTTCGGGAGAGACCCAGTACTTC.

V gene TRBV28 combines with J gene TRBJ1-2, with D perhaps matching TRBD1 (5 bases). V shed 4 bases and J shed 7 bases, with 16 bases lying between them. Looked up from germline, CDR1 is MDHEN and CDR2 is SYDVKM. CDR3 length: 14 amino acids. CDR3 nucleotide sequence: TGTGCCAGCAGTTGGGGGGGAACTCTGGGTGGCTACACCTTC. Its translation: CASSWGGTLGGYTF.

The chain employs TRBV5-1 and TRBJ2-7; D gene unclear. Germline V gene sequence: CDR1 SGHRS, CDR2 YFSETQ. V lost 0 bases to trimming and J lost 7 bases, with 8 bases between them. This CDR3 region has 12 residues. Written as DNA, the CDR3 is TGCGCCAGCAGCTTGGTCCCCGGGGAGCAGTACTTC. Protein sequence: CASSLVPGEQYF.

The chain carries TRBV15 and TRBJ1-2; 8 nucleotides align to TRBD1. Germline V gene sequence: CDR1 LNHNV, CDR2 YYDKDF (reference sequence). The CDR3 is 15 residues long. J was trimmed by 4 bases and V by 4 bases; bases with no gene match: 8. CDR3 DNA: TGTGCCACCAGCACAACCAGAGGACAGGGCTATGGCTACACCTTC. Protein sequence: CATSTTRGQGYGYTF.

The chain combines TRBV7-8 with TRBJ1-2, with a possible D match to TRBD1 (5 bases). CDR1 and CDR2 from the germline V gene are SGHVS and FQNEAQ. This CDR3 contains 14 residues. V was clipped by 1 base and J by 5 bases, with 11 bases between them. CDR3 region: CASSLGTGEYGYTF. The CDR3 bases are TGTGCCAGCAGCTTAGGGACGGGGGAATATGGCTACACCTTC.

The genes are TRBV30 and TRBJ1-2; 9 bases fit TRBD1. The CDR3 sequence is 15 residues long. Unmatched junction bases numbered 6, after V lost 4 bases and J lost 0 bases. Germline CDR1 GTSNPN, CDR2 SVGIG (reference sequence). CDR3 DNA: TGTGCCTGGATGGGACAGGGACGGCCTAACTATGGCTACACCTTC. Its translation is CAWMGQGRPNYGYTF.

This chain joins TRBV7-9 and TRBJ2-7; 9 positions agree with TRBD2. CDR3 length: 17 amino acids. Germline lookup yields CDR1 SEHNR and CDR2 FQNEAQ (reference sequence). J gave up 2 bases and V 4 bases, and 12 bases lay outside the gene matches. The CDR3 nucleotides are TGTGCCAGCAGCTATAGATGGGGCGGGAGGGACACCTACGAGCAGTACTTC. Its protein product is CASSYRWGGRDTYEQYF.

This rearrangement joins TRBV18 to TRBJ1-5; 12 bases align to TRBD1. Germline V gene data show CDR1 as KGHSH and CDR2 as LQKENI. After removal of 5 bases from V and 4 bases from J, the junction contained 6 bases not matched to a gene. The CDR3 runs 16 residues. The CDR3 DNA reads TGTGCCAGCTCAGGGGACAGGGGGCATAGAAATCAGCCCCAGCATTTT. Translating it yields CASSGDRGHRNQPQHF. Complete variable domain (other parts from reference TRBV18 and TRBJ1-5): NAGVMQNPRHLVRRRGQEARLRCSPMKGHSHVYWYRQLPEEGLKFMVYLQKENIIDESGMPKERFSAEFPKEGPSILRIQQVVRGDSAAYFCASSGDRGHRNQPQHFGDGTRLSIL.

The genes are TRBV19 and TRBJ1-2; 8 positions agree with TRBD1. CDR1 and CDR2 (germline): LNHDA, SQIVND (reference sequence). Unmatched junction bases numbered 12, after V lost 3 bases and J lost 6 bases. This CDR3 is 16 amino acids long. CDR3 bases: TGTGCCAGTAGTATCCAACGGATCAGGGGGCGAAATGGCTACACCTTC. It specifies CASSIQRIRGRNGYTF.

The V and J genes are TRBV7-9 and TRBJ2-7; TRBD1 might be the D (5 bases). The CDR3 spans 15 residues. V dropped 5 bases and J dropped 6 bases, with 20 bases sitting between them. Germline-derived CDR1 and CDR2 are SEHNR and FQNEAQ (reference sequence). The CDR3 DNA reads TGTGCCAGCAGCCCCCAGGGTCAGGTGGAAGGCGAGCAGTACTTC. Translated, it gives CASSPQGQVEGEQYF.

This clone is identified as medium-sized from frequency. This chain joins TRBV25-1 and TRBJ1-4, with 7 bases aligning to TRBD1. J gave up 12 bases and V 6 bases, and 4 bases lay outside the gene matches. The germline V gene has CDR1 MGHDK and CDR2 SYGVNS. The CDR3 consists of 11 residues. The CDR3 spells CASRLGTELFF. DNA of the CDR3: TGTGCCAGCAGATTGGGGACAGAACTGTTTTTT.

V usage is TRBV18 and J usage is TRBJ2-7, with 11 nucleotides matching TRBD1. J gave up 3 bases and V 3 bases, and 16 bases lay outside the gene matches. CDR3 size: 19 residues. From germline, CDR1 is KGHSH and CDR2 LQKENI. CDR3 protein: CASSPTSGTGGEEGYEQYF. The CDR3, as DNA: TGTGCCAGCTCACCGACATCCGGGACAGGGGGTGAAGAGGGCTACGAGCAGTACTTC.

The V call is TRBV7-9, the J call TRBJ1-2; no clear D. The germline V gene has CDR1 SEHNR and CDR2 FQNEAQ (reference sequence). The CDR3 has 15 amino acids. V was cut by 4 bases and J by 8 bases, with 20 bases left in between. Here the CDR3 reads CASSSSNLEPVGYTF. The CDR3, as DNA: TGTGCCAGCAGCTCTTCCAACCTCGAGCCCGTCGGCTACACCTTC.

The V and J genes are TRBV9 and TRBJ2-7; D possibly corresponds to TRBD2 (6 bases). Trimming took 2 bases from V and 5 from J, leaving 20 bases between them. Germline V lookup: CDR1 SGDLS, CDR2 YYNGEE. The CDR3 has 16 residues. CDR3 in amino acids: CASSVHGRRVRDEQYF. The CDR3 region has the DNA TGTGCCAGCAGCGTCCACGGGAGAAGGGTGCGTGACGAGCAGTACTTC.